This T cell receptor (beta chain) was obtained from a study of cytomegalovirus exposure and HLA in healthy donors. Study-level points and caveats: For most TCR sequences rarity was the rule, although some public TCRs occurred in many donors. Through in vitro validation, a few CMV-associated chains were shown to be specific for CMV antigens. Cytomegalovirus status, reportedly, was diagnosed with high specificity and sensitivity by the classifier. About 180 TCR beta chains were listed as cytomegalovirus-associated.

V lost 4 bases and J lost 15, with 16 bases in between. Per germline, CDR1 SGHTA and CDR2 FQGNSA. This CDR3 is 12 amino acids long. In its sample, this clone was seen once. The antigen is undetermined. The PCR employed 60 Vbeta primers together with 13 Jbeta primers. Libraries were prepared by immunoSEQ multiplex PCR; TCRdb keeps only in-frame clonotypes and omits some of them. The repertoire holds some 100,000 clones, with 79% as singletons. What was sequenced was PBMCs. This chain connects TRBV7-2 to TRBJ2-1; the D is unclear. This sequence originates from a male donor in good health and CMV-seropositive. This chain's CDR3 is CASSYFPPLVFF. The DNA for the CDR3 is TGTGCCAGCAGCTACTTCCCTCCGCTGGTGTTCTTC.